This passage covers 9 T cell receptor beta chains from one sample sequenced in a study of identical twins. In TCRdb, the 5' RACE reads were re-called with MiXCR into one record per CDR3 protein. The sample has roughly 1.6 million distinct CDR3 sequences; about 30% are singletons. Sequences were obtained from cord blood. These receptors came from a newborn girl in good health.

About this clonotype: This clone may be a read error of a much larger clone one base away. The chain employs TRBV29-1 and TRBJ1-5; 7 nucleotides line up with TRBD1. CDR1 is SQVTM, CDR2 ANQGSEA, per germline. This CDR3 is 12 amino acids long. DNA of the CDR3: TGCGGCGCGGGACAGCGCAATCAGCCCCAGCATTTT. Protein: CGAGQRNQPQHF.

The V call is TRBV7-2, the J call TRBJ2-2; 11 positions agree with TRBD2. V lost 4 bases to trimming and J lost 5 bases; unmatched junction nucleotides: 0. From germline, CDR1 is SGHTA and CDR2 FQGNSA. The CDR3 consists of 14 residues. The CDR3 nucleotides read TGTGCCAGCAGCTGGACTAGCGGGACCGGGGAGCTGTTTTTT. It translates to CASSWTSGTGELFF.

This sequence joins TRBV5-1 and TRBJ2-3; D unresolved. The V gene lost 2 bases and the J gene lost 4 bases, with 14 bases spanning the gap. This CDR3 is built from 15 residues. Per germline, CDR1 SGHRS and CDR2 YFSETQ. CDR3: CASSFTTPGADTQYF. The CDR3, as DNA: TGCGCCAGCAGCTTCACCACTCCTGGCGCAGATACGCAGTATTTT.

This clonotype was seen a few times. CDR3 nucleotides: TGCAGTGCTAGAGTCAGGGGGAACACAGATACGCAGTATTTT. Translation: CSARVRGNTDTQYF. V and J are TRBV20-1 and TRBJ2-3; TRBD1 matches at 7 bases. V lost 1 base, J lost 2 bases, and 3 bases stayed unmatched. CDR3 length equals 14 residues. Germline loops: CDR1 DFQATT, CDR2 SNEGSKA (reference sequence).

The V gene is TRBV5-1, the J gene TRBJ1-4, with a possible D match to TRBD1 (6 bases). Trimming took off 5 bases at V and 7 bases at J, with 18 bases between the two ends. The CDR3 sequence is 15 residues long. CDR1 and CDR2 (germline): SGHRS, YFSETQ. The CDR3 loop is CASRPPRQGSEKLFF. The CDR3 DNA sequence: TGCGCCAGCAGACCGCCGAGGCAGGGGAGTGAAAAACTGTTTTTT.

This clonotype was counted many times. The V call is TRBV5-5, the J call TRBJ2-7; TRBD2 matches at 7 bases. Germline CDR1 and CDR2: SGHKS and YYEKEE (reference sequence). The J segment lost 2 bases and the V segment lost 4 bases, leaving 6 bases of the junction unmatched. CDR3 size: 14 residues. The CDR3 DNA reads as TGTGCCAGCAGCCAAGCGGGACTTCCCTACGAGCAGTACTTC. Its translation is CASSQAGLPYEQYF.

CDR3 residues: CASSYSRSQTGPKEQYF. Here the CDR3 DNA reads TGTGCCAGCAGTTACTCCCGATCGCAGACAGGTCCTAAGGAGCAGTACTTC. The V and J genes are TRBV6-5 and TRBJ2-5; maybe TRBD1 (6 bases). The V end lost 0 bases, the J end lost 11 bases, and 25 bases lay between the germline ends. This CDR3 contains 17 residues. CDR1 is MNHEY, CDR2 SVGAGI, per germline.

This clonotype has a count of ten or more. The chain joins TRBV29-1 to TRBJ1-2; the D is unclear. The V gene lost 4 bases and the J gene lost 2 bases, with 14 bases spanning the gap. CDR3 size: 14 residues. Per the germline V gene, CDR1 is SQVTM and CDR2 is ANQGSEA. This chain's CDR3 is CSVGKGKLNYGYTF. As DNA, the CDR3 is TGCAGCGTTGGTAAGGGAAAGCTCAACTATGGCTACACCTTC.

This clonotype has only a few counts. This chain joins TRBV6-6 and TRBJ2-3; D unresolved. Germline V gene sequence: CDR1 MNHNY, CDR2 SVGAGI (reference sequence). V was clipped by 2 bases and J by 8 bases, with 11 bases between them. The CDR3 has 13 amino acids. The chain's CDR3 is CASSYPQVGTQYF. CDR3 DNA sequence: TGTGCCAGCAGTTACCCCCAGGTTGGTACGCAGTATTTT.